The present T cell receptor beta chain was sequenced within a study of cytomegalovirus exposure and HLA in healthy donors (dated by TCRdb to about 2017). Regarding the complete study: An earlier analysis of approximately 590 of the donors reported 250 to 300 Gb of sequence data and 117 million unique TCR beta sequences from about 200 million T cells. The number of donors typed differed by locus, with about 629-640 for A, B, C, DRB1 and DQB1, over 500 for DQA1, 606 for DPA1, and about 450 for DPB1. All discovery cohort repertoires had been generated on a single sequencing platform. On average, roughly 250,000 unique TCR beta nucleotide sequences were sequenced per donor among 398 genotyped donors of the cohort, with roughly a sixth of those sequences being non-productive. An early release covering 500 to 750 HLA-typed donors comprised approximately 290 gigabases of sequencing data and 65 million to 100 million unique TCR sequences. Both class I and class II loci were covered by HLA typing, at four-digit resolution. Rather than drawing on any new phenotypic data, the later analysis identified candidate immune exposures from TCR beta sequences and the way those sequences occurred across donors. To predict cytomegalovirus infection status, the study brought together high-throughput TCR immunosequencing, statistical association of individual TCRs with disease status, and machine learning. A later genetic analysis took genome-wide SNP genotypes for about 55% of the roughly 700 donors and used that subset as a discovery cohort. Along with the approximately 700-subject first cohort, a separate validation cohort of 120 different subjects was used. Donor age, sex, ethnicity and CMV serostatus were compiled alongside the repertoire data. In a later analysis, previously published TCR beta repertoires from 600 to 850 donors were re-analyzed and high-resolution HLA genotyping was added so that TCR occurrence patterns could be studied. Because of strong linkage in the cohort, roughly 5 DR-DQ haplotypes were treated as single units for association and clustering. The genetic ancestry cluster associated with self-reported Caucasian donors included 80% to 90% of the 398 genotyped donors. The study used immunosequencing to profile the T cell repertoires of 600 to 850 subjects and linked those repertoires to cytomegalovirus serostatus. The study aimed to test whether cataloging public T cell receptors could reveal signatures of past pathogen exposure. An earlier analysis of approximately 500 of the donors applied high-throughput TCR beta sequencing to assess whether each TCR beta V gene segment acted as functional or pseudogenic. Points the paper makes about the study in general: Several of the top co-occurrence clusters appeared to be linked to parvovirus B19, influenza, CMV and Epstein-Barr virus, according to a later analysis. Because some donors lacked HLA typing at each locus, the association tests relied only on the typed subset. Across donors, most TCR sequences were observed very rarely, whereas some public TCRs were present in many individuals. According to a later analysis, most CMV-associated TCR beta chains appeared to be HLA-restricted, and the HLA associations seemed to be driven largely by CMV exposure. Because counts were too low, about 15 rarely observed V segments, including chromosome 9 orphons, were left out of the earlier analysis of 587 of the donors. At a false discovery rate of 0.05, a later analysis linked around 17,000 TCR beta sequences to specific HLA alleles. According to the authors, the approach could potentially be generalized to other disease states and immunological phenotypes. The only immune exposure information available for the cohort was CMV serostatus. Linkage disequilibrium might explain the correlated functional status among segregating V segments, but an unknown experimental factor could not be excluded. In a later analysis, TCR association rates were found to vary across HLA loci, with the most associated TCRs seen for DRB1 alleles and the fewest for HLA-C alleles. A further reported finding was that TCR beta sequences accurately predicted the HLA-A and HLA-B alleles for most subjects in the first cohort. In vitro tests confirmed that a few of the cytomegalovirus-associated TCR beta chains recognize cytomegalovirus antigens. Sequencing depth was assumed to be roughly uniform across donors in the presence/absence analyses, though that assumption may not hold. Broadly in line with IMGT annotations, most TCR beta V segments showed up in productive rearrangements about 90% or about 30% of the time in an earlier analysis of under 700 of the donors. According to a later genetic analysis, donors in an Asian-associated ancestry cluster had fewer N-insertions in productive TCRs than the approximately 700-donor mean. In a later genetic analysis, a missense DCLRE1C variant was associated with V-gene and J-gene trimming of TCR beta chains, and the association was replicated in an independent cohort. The classifier was reported to diagnose cytomegalovirus status with high specificity and sensitivity in both the original and validation cohorts. This cohort had only TCR beta chains sequenced, and the lack of alpha or paired-chain data limited which features could be detected. Strong co-occurrence of HLA alleles, especially DR and DQ, made assigning TCR associations to individual alleles difficult. A cluster of highly shared sequence variants was judged likely to be a technical artifact of the sequencing pipeline. The study listed 150 to 200 TCR beta chains as associated with cytomegalovirus. Some IMGT-functional V segments, including TRBV6-2 and TRBV6-3, could not be told apart with the 87-base-pair reads, so those segments were excluded. A later analysis found that HLA-associated TCR beta chains were more clonally expanded and had lower generation probabilities than equally common non-associated chains.

Libraries were prepared through the immunoSEQ multiplex PCR assay. For the multiplex PCR, a mixture combining 60 forward primers for TCR Vbeta segments and 13 reverse primers for TCR Jbeta segments was used. A multiplex PCR assay on genomic DNA amplified the CDR3 region of rearranged TCR beta genes. The Illumina HiSeq System was used to sequence the amplified TCR beta libraries as 87-base-pair reads. Concerning the study's data processing: Across the 700 or so repertoires, a later analysis counted tens of millions of unique TCR beta chains, approximately 10 million of which were shared by at least two donors. Raw reads were error-corrected and collapsed into unique sequences with a nearest-neighbor algorithm that merged closely related sequences to remove PCR and sequencing errors. V, D and J gene segments were assigned by aligning CDR3 sequences to IMGT reference sequences. For a sequence to be retained, a match of at least six nucleotides to both a V gene segment and a J gene segment was required. A rearrangement counted as productive if the CDR3 had no stop codons and remained in frame with V and J, and every other rearrangement counted as non-productive. Following IMGT convention, CDR3 was defined as the stretch from the second conserved V-encoded cysteine up to the conserved J-encoded phenylalanine. In an earlier analysis of 587 of the donors, sequences lacking an unambiguous match to a single V gene segment were excluded. An earlier analysis of 450 to 650 of the donors called V segments functional above 56.7% productive rearrangements and segregating when the between-donor standard deviation exceeded 5%. A statistical classification framework was built for diagnosing cytomegalovirus status from the catalog of TCR beta chain sequences. In a later analysis, TCR nucleotide sequences were compared against IMGT/GENE-DB human TR gene sequences so that V and J genes could be assigned. A later analysis assigned CDR3 sequences and most-parsimonious VDJ recombination scenarios with the TCRdist pipeline. In a later analysis, each TCR beta chain was defined by its CDR3 amino acid sequence together with its V-gene family, and reads without a unique V-gene family were excluded. As a way to deal with suspected cross-contamination and a sequencing artifact, a later analysis dropped approximately 570 nucleotide sequences that were highly shared and had low generation probability. For each public chain, a later analysis derived a clonal expansion index from normalized ranks of inferred template counts within each repertoire. In a later analysis, generation probabilities were computed using a VDJ recombination model fitted to out-of-frame rearrangements, and the results were checked against IGoR. In a later analysis, hypergeometric tests were used to score TCR-TCR, TCR-HLA and TCR-CMV co-occurrence, with a repertoire-size bias correction applied to TCR pairs. In a later analysis, false discovery rates were estimated by permuting HLA or CMV assignments 20 times. In a later analysis, co-occurring TCRs were grouped with DBSCAN, and TCRdist sequence similarity was added when clustering was performed within HLA-allele-positive subsets. For co-occurrence clustering, repertoires with fewer than 30,000 or more than 120,000 public chains were excluded, along with about five repertoires with anomalous nucleotide sharing. TCRdb retrieved this table from immuneACCESS and kept in-frame rearrangements only. Not all clones are present; in checked studies, unresolved V genes account for under half, and no reason is known for the remainder. V and J calls and clone size are given by that table; D and trimming were obtained from the DNA. The sample table includes 60,000 or so clones. The top ten constitute more than 2% of the sample.

The cohort was made up of under 800 healthy bone marrow donors. At the time of sampling, every cohort member was nominally healthy, though immune exposures that went unrecorded were likely present. The donor was CMV seronegative and belonged to the group of 352 seronegative cohort members. Every donor gave a peripheral blood sample, and the peripheral blood mononuclear cells from that sample were used for TCR beta sequencing. The Qiagen DNeasy Blood Extraction Kit was used to extract genomic DNA from the blood cell samples. Measured from the cysteine to the phenylalanine, the CDR3 is 12 residues long. CDR3 DNA only is kept here, 36 bases in frame from base 1. As encoded in the germline V gene (reference sequence), CDR1 is SEHNR while CDR2 is FQNEAQ. V is shortened by 5 bases, J by 7 bases, and the region joining them spans 11 bases. Details on this clone: Its antigen remains unidentified.

This receptor was taken from a young woman in good health and CMV-seronegative. Sequenced sample: PBMCs. This chain joins TRBV7-9 to TRBJ1-1, with TRBD1 tentatively as D gene (5 bases match). The DNA sequence follows: TGTGCCAGCAGCGCCCGACAGCGTGAAGCTTTCTTT. Translated, it gives CASSARQREAFF.